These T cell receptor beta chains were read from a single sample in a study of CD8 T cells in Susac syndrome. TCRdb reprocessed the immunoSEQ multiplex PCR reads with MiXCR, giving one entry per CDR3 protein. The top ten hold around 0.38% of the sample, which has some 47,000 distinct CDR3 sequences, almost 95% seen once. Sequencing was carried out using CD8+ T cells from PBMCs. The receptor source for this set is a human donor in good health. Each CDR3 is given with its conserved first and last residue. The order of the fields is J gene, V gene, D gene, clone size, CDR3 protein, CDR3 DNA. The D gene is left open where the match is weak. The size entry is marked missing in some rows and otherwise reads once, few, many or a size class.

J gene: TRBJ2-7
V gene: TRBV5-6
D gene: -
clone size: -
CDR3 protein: CASSVLASSYEQYF
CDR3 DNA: TGTGCCAGCAGCGTGTTAGCGAGCTCCTACGAGCAGTACTTC

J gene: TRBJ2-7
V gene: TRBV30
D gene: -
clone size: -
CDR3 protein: CAWMRDGSYEQYF
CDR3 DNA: TGTGCCTGGATGCGGGACGGGTCCTACGAGCAGTACTTC

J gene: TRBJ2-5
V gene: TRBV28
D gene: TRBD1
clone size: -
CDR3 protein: CAIRGLGQETQYF
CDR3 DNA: TGTGCCATAAGGGGGCTAGGTCAAGAGACCCAGTACTTC

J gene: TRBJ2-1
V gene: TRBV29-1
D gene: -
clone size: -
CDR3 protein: CSVEGQGGNYNEQFF
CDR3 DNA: TGCAGCGTTGAAGGCCAAGGGGGTAACTACAATGAGCAGTTCTTC

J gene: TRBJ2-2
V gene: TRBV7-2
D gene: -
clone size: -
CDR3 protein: CASSYLGQQGYTGELFF
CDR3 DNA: TGTGCCAGCAGTTACCTAGGACAGCAGGGATACACCGGGGAGCTGTTTTTT

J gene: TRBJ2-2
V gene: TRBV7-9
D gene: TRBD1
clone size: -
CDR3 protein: CASSSRDRGDTGELFF
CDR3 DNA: TGTGCCAGCAGCAGCCGGGACAGGGGGGACACCGGGGAGCTGTTTTTT

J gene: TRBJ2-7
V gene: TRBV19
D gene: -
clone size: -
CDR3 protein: CASSMRRKREQYF
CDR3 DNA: TGTGCCAGTAGTATGAGGCGGAAACGCGAGCAGTACTTC

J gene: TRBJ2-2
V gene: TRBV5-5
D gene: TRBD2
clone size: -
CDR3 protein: CASKYGVAGVTGELFF
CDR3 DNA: TGTGCCAGCAAGTATGGCGTAGCGGGAGTCACCGGGGAGCTGTTTTTT

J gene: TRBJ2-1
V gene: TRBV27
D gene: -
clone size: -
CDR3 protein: CASSLTSAVNEQFF
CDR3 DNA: TGTGCCAGCAGTTTAACTTCCGCGGTCAATGAGCAGTTCTTC

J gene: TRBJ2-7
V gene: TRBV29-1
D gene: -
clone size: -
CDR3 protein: CSVVGGQGRGYEQYF
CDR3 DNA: TGCAGCGTTGTAGGAGGGCAGGGGCGAGGCTACGAGCAGTACTTC

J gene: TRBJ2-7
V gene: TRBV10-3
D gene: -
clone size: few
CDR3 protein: CAISEGTGHTYEQYF
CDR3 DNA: TGTGCCATCAGTGAGGGGACGGGACATACCTACGAGCAGTACTTC

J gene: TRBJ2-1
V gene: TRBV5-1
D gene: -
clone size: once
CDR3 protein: CASSFSTGYNEQFF
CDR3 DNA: TGCGCCAGCAGCTTTTCTACCGGCTACAATGAGCAGTTCTTC

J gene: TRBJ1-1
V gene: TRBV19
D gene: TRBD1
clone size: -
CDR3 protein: CASSLQGFEAFF
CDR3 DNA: TGTGCCAGTAGCTTACAGGGGTTTGAAGCTTTCTTT

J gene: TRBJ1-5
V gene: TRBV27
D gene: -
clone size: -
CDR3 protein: CASAWGASNQPQHF
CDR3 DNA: TGTGCCAGCGCCTGGGGCGCGAGCAATCAGCCCCAGCATTTT

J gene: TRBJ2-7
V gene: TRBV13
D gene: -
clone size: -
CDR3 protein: CASSDRTGAQWYEQYF
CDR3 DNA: TGTGCCAGCAGCGATCGCACGGGGGCGCAATGGTACGAGCAGTACTTC

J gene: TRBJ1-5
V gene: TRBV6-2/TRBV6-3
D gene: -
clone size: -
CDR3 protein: CASSYERASGPQHF
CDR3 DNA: TGTGCCAGCAGTTACGAAAGAGCCAGTGGGCCCCAGCATTTT

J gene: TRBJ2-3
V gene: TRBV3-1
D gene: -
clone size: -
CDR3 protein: CASSQGLGSSDQDTQYF
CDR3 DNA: TGTGCCAGCAGCCAAGGGCTAGGTAGCTCAGACCAGGATACGCAGTATTTT

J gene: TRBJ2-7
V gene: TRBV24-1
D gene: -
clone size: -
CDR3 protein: CATSDKGLQTLAPFYEQYF
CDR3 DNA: TGTGCCACCAGTGATAAAGGACTTCAGACCTTAGCCCCATTCTACGAGCAGTACTTC

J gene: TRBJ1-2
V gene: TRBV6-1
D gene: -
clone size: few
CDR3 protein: CASTPMPSGYGYTF
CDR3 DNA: TGTGCCAGCACCCCGATGCCCTCGGGCTATGGCTACACCTTC

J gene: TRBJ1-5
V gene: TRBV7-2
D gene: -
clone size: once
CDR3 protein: CASSLFFGQPQHF
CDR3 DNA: TGTGCCAGCAGCTTATTCTTCGGTCAGCCCCAGCATTTT

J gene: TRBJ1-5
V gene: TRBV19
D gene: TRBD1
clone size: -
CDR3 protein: CASLSNRGGQPQHF
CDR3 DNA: TGTGCCAGCCTATCAAACAGGGGAGGGCAGCCCCAGCATTTT

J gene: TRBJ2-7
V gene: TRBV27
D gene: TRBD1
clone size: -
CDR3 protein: CASRDRGPYEQYF
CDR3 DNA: TGTGCCAGCCGGGACAGGGGTCCCTACGAGCAGTACTTC

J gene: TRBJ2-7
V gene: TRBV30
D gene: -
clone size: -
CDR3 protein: CAWSVPRELSYEQYF
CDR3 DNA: TGTGCCTGGAGTGTACCCAGGGAACTCTCCTACGAGCAGTACTTC

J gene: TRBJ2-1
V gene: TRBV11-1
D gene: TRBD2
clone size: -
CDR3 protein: CASSKNWAELTTGTRPYNEQFF
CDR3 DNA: TGTGCCAGCAGCAAAAATTGGGCTGAATTAACTACCGGGACTAGGCCCTACAATGAGCAGTTCTTC

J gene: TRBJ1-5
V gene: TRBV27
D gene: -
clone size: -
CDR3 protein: CASSPIGGNQPQHF
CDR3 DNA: TGTGCCAGCAGTCCGATCGGGGGCAATCAGCCCCAGCATTTT

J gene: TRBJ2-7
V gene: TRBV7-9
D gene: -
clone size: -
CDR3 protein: CASSTPALGGYEQYF
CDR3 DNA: TGTGCCAGCAGCACACCAGCCCTAGGTGGCTACGAGCAGTACTTC

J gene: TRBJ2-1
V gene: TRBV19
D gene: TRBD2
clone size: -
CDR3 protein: CASSIGLAGVTYNEQFF
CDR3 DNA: TGTGCCAGTAGTATAGGCCTAGCGGGAGTCACCTACAATGAGCAGTTCTTC

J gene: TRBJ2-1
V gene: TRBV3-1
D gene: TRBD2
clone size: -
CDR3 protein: CASSHGLAGNEQFF
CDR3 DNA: TGTGCCAGCAGCCACGGACTAGCGGGCAATGAGCAGTTCTTC

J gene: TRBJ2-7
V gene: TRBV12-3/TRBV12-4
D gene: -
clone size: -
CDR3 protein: CASSFGTTYEQYF
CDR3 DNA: TGTGCCAGCAGTTTCGGAACCACCTACGAGCAGTACTTC

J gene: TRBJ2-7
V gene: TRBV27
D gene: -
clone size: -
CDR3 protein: CASSQTRTRNSHEQYF
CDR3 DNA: TGTGCCAGCAGTCAAACCCGGACACGAAACTCCCACGAGCAGTACTTC

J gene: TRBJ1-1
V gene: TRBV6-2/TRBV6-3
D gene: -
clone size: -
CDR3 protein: CASSYSYPTTVNTEAFF
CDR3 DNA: TGTGCCAGCAGTTACTCCTACCCAACGACGGTAAACACTGAAGCTTTCTTT